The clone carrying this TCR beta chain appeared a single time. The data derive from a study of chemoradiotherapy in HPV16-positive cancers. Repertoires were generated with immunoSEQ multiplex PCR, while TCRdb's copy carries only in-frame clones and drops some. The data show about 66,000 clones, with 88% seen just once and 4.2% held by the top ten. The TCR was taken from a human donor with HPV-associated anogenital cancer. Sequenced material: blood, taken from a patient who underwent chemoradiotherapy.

The chain's CDR3 is CASSYAGMAKNIQYF. In DNA, the CDR3 is TGTGCCAGCAGTTACGCGGGGATGGCCAAAAACATTCAGTACTTC. The chain links TRBV28 to TRBJ2-4; TRBD2 is a possible D gene (6 bases). CDR1 MDHEN and CDR2 SYDVKM come from the germline V gene. Trimming took off 4 bases at V and 1 base at J, with 11 bases between the two ends. The CDR3 consists of 15 residues.